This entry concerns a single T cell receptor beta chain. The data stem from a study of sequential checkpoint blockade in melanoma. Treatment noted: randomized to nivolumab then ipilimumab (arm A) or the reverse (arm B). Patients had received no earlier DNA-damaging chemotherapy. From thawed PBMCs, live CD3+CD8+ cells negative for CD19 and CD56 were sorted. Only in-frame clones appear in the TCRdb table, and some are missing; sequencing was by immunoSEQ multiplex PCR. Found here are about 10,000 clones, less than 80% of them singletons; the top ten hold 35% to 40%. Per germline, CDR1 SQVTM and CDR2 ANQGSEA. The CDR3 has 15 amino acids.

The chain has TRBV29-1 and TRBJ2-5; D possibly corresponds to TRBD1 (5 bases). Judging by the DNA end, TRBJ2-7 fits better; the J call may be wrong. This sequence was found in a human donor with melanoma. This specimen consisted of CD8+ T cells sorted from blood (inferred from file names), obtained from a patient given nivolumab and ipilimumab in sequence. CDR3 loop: CSVEPLAGRTYEQYF. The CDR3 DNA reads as TGCAGCGTTGAACCGTTAGCAGGGCGGACCTACGAGCAGTACTTC.